These 11 T cell receptor beta chains share one sample of origin, sequenced in a study of shared clonotypes between healthy human individuals. Clones were read by immunoSEQ multiplex PCR, and TCRdb kept only the in-frame ones, dropping some. The sample holds about 460,000 clones, 70% to 80% seen once. Sequencing used PBMCs. These receptor sequences come from a woman between 40 and 50 years old in good health. Some clones in this sample may be carry-over from other donors' samples.

The J gene is TRBJ1-2, the V gene TRBV29-1; no definite D call. Germline loops: CDR1 SQVTM, CDR2 ANQGSEA. The ends were cut back, 4 bases at V and 0 bases at J, with 12 bases in the middle. The length of the CDR3 is 14 residues. The CDR3 nucleotides are TGCAGCGTTGGGTCCAGGACCTCTAACTATGGCTACACCTTC. Protein: CSVGSRTSNYGYTF.

The gene calls are TRBV10-3 and TRBJ2-2; D remains ambiguous. CDR1 and CDR2 from the germline V gene are ENHRY and SYGVKD. The ends were cut back, 7 bases at V and 5 bases at J, with 14 bases in the middle. CDR3 length: 14 residues. CDR3 amino acids: CAIKGRAETGELFF. CDR3 coding DNA: TGTGCCATCAAGGGAAGGGCGGAAACCGGGGAGCTGTTTTTT.

The V and J genes are TRBV9 and TRBJ2-7; the match to TRBD2 covers 12 bases. CDR3 size: 15 residues. Unmatched junction bases numbered 5, after V lost 4 bases and J lost 3 bases. Germline V gene sequence: CDR1 SGDLS, CDR2 YYNGEE. The CDR3 DNA reads TGTGCCAGCAGCCAACTAGCGGGAGGAGGCTACGAGCAGTACTTC. Its translation is CASSQLAGGGYEQYF.

The J gene is TRBJ2-7, the V gene TRBV21-1; the table's TRBD2 call for D was not verified on the DNA. TRBV21-1 has pseudogene status. CDR3 length: 17 amino acids. The CDR3 region is CASSKGGLAGPLGEQYF. The CDR3 bases are TGTGCCAGCAGCAAAGGGGGATTAGCGGGGCCACTTGGAGAGCAGTACTTC.

The V call is TRBV28, the J call TRBJ1-1; TRBD1 matches at 8 bases. This CDR3 has 16 residues. CDR1 is MDHEN, CDR2 SYDVKM, per germline. V lost 5 bases to trimming and J lost 1 base; unmatched junction nucleotides: 9. The CDR3 bases are TGTGCCAGCAGTCCTCAGGGGGCCCTGCCGAACACTGAAGCTTTCTTT. Translated: CASSPQGALPNTEAFF.

This clone occurred a few times. The V call is TRBV19, the J call TRBJ1-2, with 10 bases that match TRBD1. The ends lost 7 bases at V and 3 bases at J; junction bases unmatched: 11. CDR1 LNHDA and CDR2 SQIVND come from the germline V gene (reference sequence). The length of the CDR3 is 16 residues. The CDR3 reads CASNSGTGDGDYGYTF. CDR3 in DNA: TGTGCCAGTAATTCGGGGACAGGGGACGGGGACTATGGCTACACCTTC.

This sequence joins TRBV11-3 and TRBJ2-2, with D uncertain. Trimming pared 2 bases from V and 7 bases from J, leaving 11 bases between. Germline CDR1 is SGHNT and CDR2 is YENEEA. The CDR3 covers 14 residues. CDR3 nucleotides: TGTGCCAGCAGCTTACGTGTGTCGGACGGGGAGCTGTTTTTT. It yields the protein CASSLRVSDGELFF.

This clone appeared a single time. This chain connects TRBV7-2 to TRBJ1-1; D ambiguous. CDR3 length: 15 residues. Looked up from germline, CDR1 is SGHTA and CDR2 is FQGNSA. Trimming took off 5 bases at V and 4 bases at J, with 17 bases between the two ends. The CDR3 DNA is TGTGCCAGCAGCCACCGGACTGTCCGAGGCACTGAAGCTTTCTTT. As protein: CASSHRTVRGTEAFF. Full variable domain (remainder filled in from reference TRBV7-2 and TRBJ1-1): GAGVSQSPSNKVTEKGKDVELRCDPISGHTALYWYRQSLGQGLEFLIYFQGNSAPDKSGLPSDRFSAERTGGSVSTLTIQRTQQEDSAVYLCASSHRTVRGTEAFFGQGTRLTVV.

V gene TRBV27 combines with J gene TRBJ2-6; no firm D call. Trimming pared 3 bases from V and 2 bases from J, leaving 8 bases between. The CDR3 consists of 15 residues. Germline V gene sequence: CDR1 MNHEY, CDR2 SMNVEV (reference sequence). This CDR3 is CASSLSVPGANVLTF. CDR3 nucleotide sequence: TGTGCCAGCAGTTTGTCGGTCCCTGGGGCCAACGTCCTGACTTTC.

CDR3 DNA sequence: TGCGCCAGCACCTCGATTCCAGGGAATCAAGAGACCCAGTACTTC. Protein sequence: CASTSIPGNQETQYF. The V call is TRBV5-1, the J call TRBJ2-5; TRBD1 might be the D (5 bases). V was clipped by 6 bases and J by 2 bases, with 17 bases between them. CDR1 SGHRS and CDR2 YFSETQ come from the germline V gene. This CDR3 is 15 amino acids long.

The chain has TRBV7-9 and TRBJ1-3, with TRBD1 matching over 8 bases. The CDR3 totals 15 residues. The V segment lost 8 bases and the J segment 2 bases; nucleotides outside the gene matches: 8. CDR1 and CDR2 (germline): SEHNR, FQNEAQ (reference sequence). CDR3 sequence (DNA): TGTGCCAGCGGCAATCTCAGGGGGCCTGGAAACACCATATATTTT. This translates into CASGNLRGPGNTIYF.